Shown below are 12 T cell receptor beta chains from a single sample sequenced in a study of shared T cell receptors in the human thymus. Profiling relied on immunoSEQ multiplex PCR, and the TCRdb table lists in-frame clones only, not all of them. The table includes 700,000 or so clones, approximately 85% detected once. This sample also appeared in a second study, on human thymus T cells.

The material sequenced was thymocytes. All receptors derive from a girl in the first two years of life with a congenital heart defect.

The chain couples TRBV11-2 to TRBJ2-7, with a possible D match to TRBD1 (6 bases). The CDR3 has 13 residues. The V end was cut by 1 base, the J end by 6 bases, with 10 bases between. Germline loops: CDR1 SGHAT, CDR2 FQNNGV. CDR3: CASSLGGPFEQYF. As DNA, the CDR3 is TGTGCCAGCAGCTTAGGGGGGCCCTTCGAGCAGTACTTC.

The rearrangement links TRBV6-1 to TRBJ2-7; TRBD1 aligns across 12 bases. The CDR3 has 14 amino acids. V shed 9 bases, J shed 1 base, and the junction held 4 bases outside the gene matches. Germline CDR1 and CDR2: MNHNS and SASEGT. The CDR3 loop reads CASWDRGLSYEQYF. The CDR3 DNA sequence: TGTGCCAGTTGGGACAGGGGGCTTTCCTACGAGCAGTACTTC.

V usage is TRBV11-2 and J usage is TRBJ2-3; TRBD1 matches at 10 bases. CDR3 size: 19 residues. The junction had 12 bases not matched to a gene; V was cut back by 2 bases and J by 1 base. Germline-derived CDR1 and CDR2 are SGHAT and FQNNGV. CDR3 region: CASSLFWRLGTGGTDTQYF. Here the CDR3 DNA reads TGTGCCAGCAGCTTATTTTGGAGGCTGGGGACAGGGGGCACAGATACGCAGTATTTT.

V is TRBV7-8 and J is TRBJ1-3; TRBD1 matches 7 bases. In germline, CDR1 is SGHVS, CDR2 FQNEAQ. J gave up 4 bases and V 1 base, and 4 bases lay outside the gene matches. This CDR3 region has 15 residues. The CDR3, as DNA: TGTGCCAGCAGCTTAGATGAGACAGGGGGAAACACCATATATTTT. Its protein is CASSLDETGGNTIYF. The full variable domain, completed using reference TRBV7-8 and TRBJ1-3, is GAGVSQSPRYKVAKRGQDVALRCDPISGHVSLFWYQQALGQGPEFLTYFQNEAQLDKSGLPSDRFFAERPEGSVSTLKIQRTQQEDSAVYLCASSLDETGGNTIYFGEGSWLTVV.

V gene TRBV6-5 combines with J gene TRBJ1-1; D gene ambiguous. V shed 5 bases and J shed 6 bases, with 13 bases lying between them. Looked up from germline, CDR1 is MNHEY and CDR2 is SVGAGI. The CDR3 covers 13 residues. The CDR3 spells CASSPHPEAEAFF. The CDR3 DNA follows: TGTGCCAGCAGTCCACACCCGGAGGCTGAAGCTTTCTTT.

CDR3 nucleotides: TGTGCCAGCAGTTTAGGCAGGTTAAGACTAGCGGGGATGTGGGATGAGCAGTTCTTC. Translation gives CASSLGRLRLAGMWDEQFF. The chain is built from TRBV28 and TRBJ2-1; 11 bases map to TRBD2. Germline CDR1 reads MDHEN; CDR2 reads SYDVKM. V shed 2 bases and J 8 bases; nucleotides not matched to a gene: 17. CDR3 length: 19 residues.

V and J are TRBV13 and TRBJ1-2; maybe TRBD1 (5 bases). V was cut by 0 bases and J by 4 bases, with 21 bases left in between. Looked up from germline, CDR1 is PRHDT and CDR2 is FYEKMQ (reference sequence). The CDR3 sequence is 18 residues long. The CDR3 DNA follows: TGTGCCAGCAGCTTAGGCCTAAGCGGGACGGAGGCCACCTATGGCTACACCTTC. Amino acids: CASSLGLSGTEATYGYTF.

J is TRBJ2-7 and V is TRBV5-5; TRBD1 is a possible D gene (6 bases). Trimming left V 4 bases short and J 3 bases short, with 11 bases between. CDR1 is SGHKS, CDR2 YYEKEE, per germline (reference sequence). CDR3 length: 13 amino acids. CDR3 in DNA: TGTGCCAGCAGCGGACAGACAGACTACGAGCAGTACTTC. As protein: CASSGQTDYEQYF.

The chain employs TRBV15 and TRBJ1-1; 8 bases map to TRBD1. Trimming took 1 base from V and 4 from J; bases not matched to a gene: 8. This CDR3 is built from 16 residues. Germline V gene data show CDR1 as LNHNV and CDR2 as YYDKDF (reference sequence). The CDR3 here is CATSRGMDRDLTEAFF. CDR3 nucleotide sequence: TGTGCCACCAGCAGAGGGATGGACAGGGATCTCACTGAAGCTTTCTTT.

The chain uses TRBV19 and TRBJ2-2; TRBD1 matches at 9 bases. The germline V gene has CDR1 LNHDA and CDR2 SQIVND (reference sequence). The CDR3 consists of 15 residues. Germline trimming cut 5 bases from V and 5 bases from J; bases unmatched to any gene: 6. The CDR3 nucleotides are TGTGCCAGTAGTCGAGCGACAGGGGGGACCGGGGAGCTGTTTTTT. Amino acids: CASSRATGGTGELFF.

The V gene is TRBV7-9, the J gene TRBJ1-5; 8 bases fit TRBD1. CDR3 length: 14 amino acids. Germline CDR1 reads SEHNR; CDR2 reads FQNEAQ (reference sequence). Trimming removed 2 bases from V and 4 bases from J; junction bases left unmatched: 1. The CDR3 reads CASSLQGANQPQHF. The DNA of the CDR3 is TGTGCCAGCAGCTTACAGGGGGCTAATCAGCCCCAGCATTTT.

This clone occurred once. The V gene is TRBV29-1, the J gene TRBJ1-2; perhaps TRBD1 as D (5 bases). Germline V gene data show CDR1 as SQVTM and CDR2 as ANQGSEA. Trimming removed 4 bases from V and 4 bases from J, with 7 bases in between. This CDR3 is 11 amino acids long. In DNA form, the CDR3 reads TGCAGCGTTGGACAGTTCTATGGCTACACCTTC. This translates into CSVGQFYGYTF.